The 3 T cell receptor beta chains in this list originate from one sample, sequenced in a study of T cells after yellow fever vaccination. TCRdb itself ran the 5' RACE reads through MiXCR, one entry per CDR3 protein. Among hundreds of thousands of distinct CDR3 sequences listed, roughly 3.5% were seen once. The specimen comprised PBMCs, sampled on the day of the yellow fever booster vaccination. The receptor set was obtained from a man between 18 and 35 years old who received the YFV17D yellow fever vaccine.

The chain couples TRBV7-9 to TRBJ1-4; possibly TRBD1 for D (5 bases). This CDR3 spans 16 amino acids. CDR1 is SEHNR, CDR2 FQNEAQ, per germline (reference sequence). The V end lost 5 bases, the J end lost 5 bases, and 18 bases lay between the germline ends. This CDR3 is CASSADSGRRNEKLFF. The CDR3 coding sequence is TGTGCCAGCAGCGCGGACTCGGGACGTAGAAATGAAAAACTGTTTTTT. Full variable domain (remainder filled in from reference TRBV7-9 and TRBJ1-4): DTGVSQNPRHKITKRGQNVTFRCDPISEHNRLYWYRQTLGQGPEFLTYFQNEAQLEKSRLLSDRFSAERPKGSFSTLEIQRTEQGDSAMYLCASSADSGRRNEKLFFGSGTQLSVL.

The gene calls are TRBV12-5 and TRBJ2-5; no firm D call. Germline V gives CDR1 LGHNT, CDR2 FRNRAP. The length of the CDR3 is 11 residues. Trimming pared 7 bases from V and 1 base from J, leaving 4 bases between. The chain's CDR3 is CASATQETQYF. Written as DNA, the CDR3 is TGTGCTAGTGCCACCCAAGAGACCCAGTACTTC.

J is TRBJ2-7 and V is TRBV5-4; 10 nucleotides align to TRBD1. Trimming removed 2 bases from V and 4 bases from J; junction bases left unmatched: 6. This CDR3 region has 15 residues. Germline CDR1 and CDR2: SGHNT and YYREEE (reference sequence). The CDR3 loop is CASSLETGGMYEQYF. The CDR3 DNA reads as TGTGCCAGCAGCTTAGAGACAGGGGGCATGTACGAGCAGTACTTC. Complete variable domain (other parts from reference TRBV5-4 and TRBJ2-7): ETGVTQSPTHLIKTRGQQVTLRCSSQSGHNTVSWYQQALGQGPQFIFQYYREEENGRGNFPPRFSGLQFPNYSSELNVNALELDDSALYLCASSLETGGMYEQYFGPGTRLTVT.